The next 15 T cell receptor beta chains were all read from a single sample in a study of T-cell reconstitution after alpha-beta-depleted transplantation in children. Preparation of the TCRbeta library involved a method that used unique molecular identifiers. Using its own MiXCR run on the PCR reads, TCRdb lists one record per CDR3 protein. The repertoire holds around 500,000 distinct CDR3 sequences, with around an eighth as singletons. The sample consisted of PBMCs from the stem cell graft donor, taken from the stem cell graft. The receptors were sampled from a human donor who donated a stem cell graft to a child with combined immunodeficiency.

The chain uses TRBV12-3 or TRBV12-4 and TRBJ2-7, with D perhaps matching TRBD2 (6 bases). Trimming removed 3 bases from V and 8 bases from J, with 14 bases in between. The CDR3 runs to 13 residues. CDR3 in amino acids: CASSFLAMDKQYF. The CDR3 DNA sequence: TGTGCCAGCAGTTTTCTAGCGATGGACAAGCAGTACTTC.

This clonotype appeared a few times. The chain joins TRBV6-5 to TRBJ2-5; D tentatively reads TRBD1 or TRBD2 (6 bases each). CDR1 MNHEY and CDR2 SVGAGI come from the germline V gene. CDR3 length: 14 amino acids. Trimming took off 5 bases at V and 5 bases at J, with 15 bases between the two ends. CDR3 region: CASSRHREEETQYF. The CDR3, as DNA: TGTGCCAGCAGTCGACACAGGGAGGAGGAGACCCAGTACTTC.

The rearrangement joins TRBV12-3 or TRBV12-4 to TRBJ1-3; D gene ambiguous. This CDR3 is 14 amino acids long. V gave up 4 bases and J gave up 0 bases, with 7 bases separating them. CDR3 bases: TGTGCCAGCAGTTCCCCATACTCTGGAAACACCATATATTTT. Translated: CASSSPYSGNTIYF.

This clonotype was observed at least ten times. V and J are TRBV10-3 and TRBJ2-1, with 9 bases lining up with TRBD1. The CDR3 contains 16 residues. With 10 bases clipped from V and 7 bases from J, the junction kept 17 bases outside the gene matches. CDR1 ENHRY and CDR2 SYGVKD come from the germline V gene. CDR3 nucleotide sequence: TGTGCCACCGGCAGGGATATTGGGACAGGGCGGAATGAGCAGTTCTTC. It specifies CATGRDIGTGRNEQFF.

This clonotype occurred a few times. This rearrangement joins TRBV7-6 to TRBJ2-5; D is perhaps TRBD2 (5 bases). V was pared by 5 bases and J by 5 bases, with 9 bases between. The CDR3 is made up of 12 amino acids. Germline V lookup: CDR1 SGHVS, CDR2 FNYEAQ. CDR3 sequence (DNA): TGTGCCAGCAGCGATCCGGGGGAGACCCAGTACTTC. As protein: CASSDPGETQYF.

CDR3 amino acids: CASSYSFFRGRVYEQFF. As DNA, the CDR3 is TGTGCCAGCAGTTACTCCTTTTTCCGCGGGAGGGTCTATGAGCAGTTCTTC. V and J are TRBV6-5 and TRBJ2-1; 9 nucleotides match TRBD2. The CDR3 spans 17 residues. Germline CDR1 MNHEY, CDR2 SVGAGI. Trimming cost V 0 bases and J 8 bases; bases outside gene matches: 11.

This clonotype has at least ten counts. The V gene is TRBV4-3, the J gene TRBJ2-3; weak D call: TRBD2 (5 bases). The ends were cut back, 1 base at V and 3 bases at J, with 14 bases in the middle. This CDR3 has 16 residues. The germline V gene has CDR1 LGHNA and CDR2 YSLEER. CDR3 sequence: CASSQGSGGLTDTQYF. The CDR3 coding sequence is TGCGCCAGCAGCCAAGGATCAGGCGGGCTTACAGATACGCAGTATTTT.

This clonotype was observed at least ten times. The V and J genes are TRBV24-1 and TRBJ2-3; TRBD2 matches at 11 bases. The V segment lost 7 bases and the J segment 4 bases; nucleotides outside the gene matches: 6. CDR3 size: 15 residues. Germline CDR1 is KGHDR and CDR2 is SFDVKD. In DNA, the CDR3 is TGTGCCACCAGCCTAGCGGGAGGACCACCAGATACGCAGTATTTT. Amino acids: CATSLAGGPPDTQYF.

This clonotype was observed many times. The rearrangement links TRBV5-6 to TRBJ2-1; 10 nucleotides agree with TRBD2. The CDR3 consists of 18 residues. The trim removed 2 bases at V and 9 bases at J, leaving 17 bases unmatched. From germline, CDR1 is SGHDT and CDR2 YYEEEE. The CDR3 region is CASSFRASGSRVQVEQFF. The CDR3 nucleotides read TGTGCCAGCAGCTTCAGGGCTAGCGGGAGTCGGGTACAGGTTGAGCAGTTCTTC. The complete variable domain, with remaining parts taken from reference TRBV5-6 and TRBJ2-1, reads DAGVTQSPTHLIKTRGQQVTLRCSPKSGHDTVSWYQQALGQGPQFIFQYYEEEERQRGNFPDRFSGHQFPNYSSELNVNALLLGDSALYLCASSFRASGSRVQVEQFFGPGTRLTVL.

This clonotype was detected only a few times. V is TRBV7-3 and J is TRBJ2-1, with 12 nucleotides matching TRBD2. Trimming took 1 base from V and 8 from J; bases not matched to a gene: 18. CDR3 length: 20 amino acids. Germline CDR1 reads SGHTA; CDR2 reads FQGTGA. CDR3 residues: CASSLKAGGRLAGGYDEQFF. The DNA for the CDR3 is TGTGCCAGCAGCTTAAAGGCAGGGGGCAGGCTAGCGGGAGGGTATGATGAGCAGTTCTTC.

This clonotype was detected many times. The chain employs TRBV20-1 and TRBJ2-1; the match to TRBD2 covers 8 bases. Germline CDR1 reads DFQATT; CDR2 reads SNEGSKA (reference sequence). V shed 4 bases and J 7 bases; nucleotides not matched to a gene: 3. The CDR3 loop spans 12 amino acids. DNA for the CDR3: TGCAGTGCTAACGGGGGGGAAAATGAGCAGTTCTTC. Protein product: CSANGGENEQFF.

This clonotype was counted many times. The chain uses TRBV4-2 and TRBJ2-3; D is possibly TRBD1 or TRBD2 (5 bases each). This CDR3 spans 13 amino acids. Trimming removed 7 bases from V and 1 base from J, with 9 bases in between. The germline gives CDR1 LGHNA, CDR2 YNFKEQ. The CDR3 DNA sequence: TGTGCCAGCAACCGGGACCGCACAGATACGCAGTATTTT. The encoded protein is CASNRDRTDTQYF.

This clonotype was observed a handful of times. The chain carries TRBV5-1 and TRBJ2-7; 7 bases map to TRBD1. Germline values: CDR1 SGHRS, CDR2 YFSETQ. The CDR3 runs to 14 residues. V lost 7 bases, J lost 7 bases, and 14 bases stayed unmatched. The CDR3 nucleotides are TGCGCCAGCCGGGACAGCCACAATTTTGGGGAGCAGTACTTC. Amino acids: CASRDSHNFGEQYF.

The chain recombines TRBV30 with TRBJ2-1, with TRBD2 matching 9 bases. The V gene end was trimmed by 2 bases and the J gene end by 2 bases; junction bases not matched to a gene: 4. The CDR3 is 15 amino acids. Germline assignment: CDR1 GTSNPN and CDR2 SVGIG (reference sequence). The CDR3 DNA sequence: TGTGCCTGGAGTAAACTAGCGGGTACCTACAATGAGCAGTTCTTC. Translating it yields CAWSKLAGTYNEQFF. Full variable domain (remainder filled in from reference TRBV30 and TRBJ2-1): SQTIHQWPATLVQPVGSPLSLECTVEGTSNPNLYWYRQAAGRGLQLLFYSVGIGQISSEVPQNLSASRPQDRQFILSSKKLLLSDSGFYLCAWSKLAGTYNEQFFGPGTRLTVL.

This clonotype has only a few counts. The J gene is TRBJ2-2, the V gene TRBV7-9; 10 positions agree with TRBD1. V dropped 6 bases and J dropped 3; count of bases not matched to a gene: 10. The germline V gene encodes CDR1 SEHNR and CDR2 FQNEAQ (reference sequence). CDR3 length: 17 amino acids. The CDR3 sequence is CASSPSPGTGDTGELFF. CDR3 sequence (DNA): TGTGCCAGCAGTCCCTCTCCCGGGACAGGGGACACCGGGGAGCTGTTTTTT.